The sequence of this T cell receptor beta chain was determined in a study of tumor-infiltrating lymphocytes in primary liver carcinoma. Bulk tissue was left unsorted, and RNA and DNA were co-extracted from 20-30 mg of it. General observations from the study: Tumors significantly exceeded blood in top-250-clone fraction (p = 0.039). Tumor region pairs showed greater overlap than either tumor-adjacent or tumor-blood pairs did.

This clonotype was recorded many times. The target antigen is unknown. The CDR3 has 15 amino acids. From germline, CDR1 is SGHDN and CDR2 FVKESK. With V trimmed by 5 bases and J by 2 bases, 4 bases remained unmatched. The input was around 500 ng total RNA; TCR beta cDNA was made from it with a constant-region primer. Libraries covering TCR beta were generated through three nested multiplex PCR rounds (using a slightly modified ARM-PCR). The first two PCR rounds used TRBV1-TRBV30 forward primers with a C-beta reverse primer, approximately 11 cycles each. TCRdb reprocessed the multiplex PCR reads via MiXCR and lists one record per CDR3 protein. Among approximately 120,000 distinct CDR3 sequences listed, under 65% were seen once.

Sequencing input: liver tumor tissue from sampling region 3. Noted subset: tumor region T3, left-lateral pole. This sequence was found in an older woman with primary liver carcinoma and hepatitis B virus infection. This chain connects TRBV14 to TRBJ1-4; 8 bases agree with TRBD1. The CDR3 DNA follows: TGTGCCAGCAGCGCCCAGGGGGCGACTAATGAAAAACTGTTTTTT. Protein sequence: CASSAQGATNEKLFF.